This T cell receptor beta chain was found in a study of Ad26.COV2.S vaccination and SARS-CoV-2 variants. Study-level findings and limits: Spike-specific TCR breadth was greater in vaccine than placebo recipients. Overall T cell responses may have been underestimated by the analyses of TCR breadth and depth. The breadth of spike-specific CD8+ and CD4+ T cell responses after vaccination was reportedly substantial.

CDR3 length: 16 residues. Germline V gives CDR1 SGHRS, CDR2 YFSETQ. The ends were cut back, 1 base at V and 1 base at J, with 14 bases in the middle. As to treatment: approximately 18 received Ad26.COV2.S at low or high dose, single or two shots; roughly five received placebo; per-sample allocation not given. Sampling happened 63 days after the first vaccine or placebo injection. This clone has just one count. Its antigen is not known. Measured with immunoSEQ multiplex PCR; TCRdb has only the in-frame clones, and not every one. The table includes some 640,000 clones, 80% to 90% detected once. The chain is built from TRBV5-1 and TRBJ1-1; no clear D gene. This material consisted of peripheral blood, taken in a trial of Ad26.COV2.S vaccine versus placebo. This TCR derives from a person between 18 and 65 years old who received the Ad26.COV2.S COVID-19 vaccine or a placebo. The CDR3 protein is CASSLNGEMGNTEAFF. DNA for the CDR3: TGCGCCAGCAGCTTGAACGGTGAGATGGGGAACACTGAAGCTTTCTTT.